The clone carrying this T cell receptor (beta chain) was detected only a few times. This CDR3 is built from 14 residues. From germline, CDR1 is SGHRS and CDR2 YFSETQ. Between the trimmed V and J ends, which lost 5 bases and 1 base, there was a span of 7 bases. The data belong to a study of patients and donors after allogeneic stem cell transplantation. TCRdb re-called the RT-PCR reads with MiXCR, one entry per CDR3 protein. The sample consists of some 230,000 distinct CDR3 sequences, less than 15% of them appearing once. The source of this sequence is a human donor who was either an allogeneic HSCT recipient or a stem cell or donor lymphocyte infusion donor (not recorded which). It is not recorded whose cells these are; they may come from a transplant donor. Sequenced material: blood, either unsorted or a sorted T cell fraction (not recorded which). This chain connects TRBV5-1 to TRBJ1-6; D unclear. In DNA form, the CDR3 reads TGCGCCAGCAGGAGGGCATCCTATAATTCACCCCTCCACTTT. Translation: CASRRASYNSPLHF.